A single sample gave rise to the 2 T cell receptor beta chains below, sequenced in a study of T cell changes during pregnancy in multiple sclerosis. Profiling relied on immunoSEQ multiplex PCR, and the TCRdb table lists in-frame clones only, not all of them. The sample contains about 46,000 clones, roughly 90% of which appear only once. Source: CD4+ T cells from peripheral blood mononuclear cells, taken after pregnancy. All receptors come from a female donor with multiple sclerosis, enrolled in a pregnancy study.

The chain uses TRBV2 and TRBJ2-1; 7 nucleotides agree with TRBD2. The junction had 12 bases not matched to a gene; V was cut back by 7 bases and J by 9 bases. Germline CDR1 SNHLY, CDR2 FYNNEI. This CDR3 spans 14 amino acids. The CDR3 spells CASNPQASGLEQFF. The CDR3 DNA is TGTGCCAGCAATCCCCAGGCTAGCGGCCTTGAGCAGTTCTTC.

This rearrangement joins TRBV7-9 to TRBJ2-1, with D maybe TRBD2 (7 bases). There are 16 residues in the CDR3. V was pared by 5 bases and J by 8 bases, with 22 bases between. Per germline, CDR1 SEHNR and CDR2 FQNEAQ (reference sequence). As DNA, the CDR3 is TGTGCCAGCAGCAAAAGGGGGACTACCCTTATCGATGAGCAGTTCTTC. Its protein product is CASSKRGTTLIDEQFF.